This T cell receptor (beta chain) is from a study of monozygotic twins with inflammatory bowel disease. Whole-study results and caveats: The existence of one strong signal or clonotype linked to IBD lacked support. Distinct T cell subtypes could not be told apart.

Turning to this clonotype: Its antigen is still unknown.

The germline gives CDR1 MNHEY, CDR2 SMNVEV (reference sequence). The CDR3 runs to 15 residues. Molecular identifiers with 6-nucleotide sample barcodes were added during cDNA synthesis via template switching. From the 5' RACE reads, TCRdb lists one entry per CDR3 protein and no DNA. This listing includes 300,000 to 450,000 distinct CDR3 sequences. Sequenced material: blood. The rearrangement links TRBV27 to TRBJ1-1. This TCR was recovered from a human donor with ulcerative colitis or Crohn's disease, or a healthy co-twin of an affected twin (not recorded which). The CDR3 sequence is CASNPASGGYTEAFF.